Below are 26 T cell receptor beta chains sequenced from a single sample in a study of T-cell reconstitution after alpha-beta-depleted transplantation in children. Unique molecular identifiers were incorporated when the TCRbeta library was constructed. TCRdb used MiXCR to reprocess the PCR reads, holding one entry per CDR3 protein. The top ten clones hold approximately 14% of a sample with around 500,000 distinct CDR3 sequences, roughly 23% of them seen once. Here the sequenced sample was PBMCs, mostly from graft donor cells, taken 360 days after TCRalphabeta/CD19-depleted stem cell transplant. These TCRs come from a boy under two years old who had a stem cell transplant for acute myeloid leukemia, so the T cells may come from the graft donor.

This clonotype was found many times. The V and J genes are TRBV12-3 or TRBV12-4 and TRBJ1-1, with D uncertain. Trimming removed 6 bases from V and 0 bases from J, with 8 bases in between. The CDR3 spans 13 residues. CDR3 sequence: CASREFLNTEAFF. For the CDR3, the DNA is TGTGCCAGCAGGGAGTTCCTGAACACTGAAGCTTTCTTT.

This clonotype has only a few counts. The chain has TRBV5-5 and TRBJ1-2, with D maybe TRBD1 (5 bases). The V gene lost 4 bases and the J gene lost 5 bases, with 9 bases spanning the gap. This CDR3 has 12 residues. Per germline, CDR1 SGHKS and CDR2 YYEKEE (reference sequence). The CDR3 loop reads CASSAGPYGYTF. For the CDR3, the DNA is TGTGCCAGCAGCGCAGGGCCTTATGGCTACACCTTC.

The chain links TRBV29-1 to TRBJ1-2, with 7 bases that match TRBD1. V dropped 1 base and J dropped 10; count of bases not matched to a gene: 9. Germline V gene data show CDR1 as SQVTM and CDR2 as ANQGSEA. The CDR3 sequence is 13 residues long. The CDR3 DNA sequence: TGCAGCGTTGAAGCCACGACAGGGCCCTACTACACCTTC. Translating it yields CSVEATTGPYYTF.

This clonotype was observed many times. The chain links TRBV7-9 to TRBJ2-3; 7 positions agree with TRBD1. J gave up 4 bases and V 3 bases, and 10 bases lay outside the gene matches. The CDR3 is 16 residues long. Per the germline V gene, CDR1 is SEHNR and CDR2 is FQNEAQ (reference sequence). The CDR3 reads CASSFPFDRAADTQYF. DNA of the CDR3: TGTGCCAGCAGCTTCCCCTTCGACAGGGCCGCAGATACGCAGTATTTT.

This clonotype appeared many times. This chain uses TRBV6-4 with TRBJ2-2; a possible D gene is TRBD2 (6 bases). Germline V lookup: CDR1 MRHNA, CDR2 SNTAGT. The CDR3 spans 14 residues. The germline V and J ends were trimmed by 4 bases and 4 bases, with 10 bases remaining between them. The CDR3 here is CASSVEAGTGELFF. CDR3 bases: TGTGCCAGCAGTGTGGAAGCGGGCACCGGGGAGCTGTTTTTT.

This clonotype was detected a few times. This chain links TRBV7-7 with TRBJ2-2; no firm D call. The CDR3 has 18 amino acids. Looked up from germline, CDR1 is SSHAT and CDR2 is FNYEAQ (reference sequence). V was trimmed by 2 bases and J by 3 bases, leaving 19 bases between them. CDR3 residues: CASSLMATTYDDTGELFF. For the CDR3, the DNA is TGTGCCAGCAGCTTAATGGCTACCACATACGACGACACCGGGGAGCTGTTTTTT.

This clonotype was picked up a small number of times. The gene calls are TRBV7-9 and TRBJ2-4; tentative D call: TRBD1 (5 bases). Germline V gene lookup returns CDR1 SEHNR and CDR2 FQNEAQ (reference sequence). V was pared by 6 bases and J by 0 bases, with 12 bases between. This CDR3 contains 15 residues. CDR3 nucleotide sequence: TGTGCCAGCAGTGACCCAGGGTTAGCCAAAAACATTCAGTACTTC. Translation gives CASSDPGLAKNIQYF.

This rearrangement joins TRBV15 to TRBJ1-2, with a tentative D call TRBD1 (6 bases). The germline gives CDR1 LNHNV, CDR2 YYDKDF (reference sequence). The CDR3 loop spans 18 amino acids. Between the trimmed V and J ends, which lost 1 base and 2 bases, there was a span of 20 bases. CDR3 sequence reads: CATSRVRGRGRGNYGYTF. The CDR3 bases are TGTGCCACCAGCAGAGTCAGGGGCCGAGGACGGGGGAACTATGGCTACACCTTC.

The sample holds a few counts of this clonotype. The gene calls are TRBV20-1 and TRBJ2-1; D is ambiguous. CDR1 DFQATT and CDR2 SNEGSKA come from the germline V gene (reference sequence). V shed 2 bases and J shed 2 bases, with 13 bases lying between them. The CDR3 is 15 amino acids. CDR3 sequence (DNA): TGCAGTGCTAGACCCACAATCCAGGCCTACAATGAGCAGTTCTTC. Protein product: CSARPTIQAYNEQFF.

V is TRBV4-1 and J is TRBJ2-7, with 8 bases lining up with TRBD1. J gave up 5 bases and V 3 bases, and 6 bases lay outside the gene matches. The CDR3 consists of 14 residues. Germline CDR1 is MGHRA and CDR2 is YSYEKL. CDR3 in DNA: TGCGCCAGCAGCCATCCGGGACAGGCAAACGAGCAGTACGTC. Protein product: CASSHPGQANEQYV.

The chain carries TRBV2 and TRBJ2-1; 11 bases are a match to TRBD2. Per germline, CDR1 SNHLY and CDR2 FYNNEI. The junction had 8 bases not matched to a gene; V was cut back by 6 bases and J by 4 bases. CDR3 size: 16 residues. The CDR3 nucleotides are TGTGCCAGCAGCCCCGCCGGGACTAGCGGTTACAATGAGCAGTTCTTC. Its translation: CASSPAGTSGYNEQFF.

CDR3 bases: TGCAGTGCTAGGGCCGCGGGGCGGGGCGCCTACGAGCAGTACTTC. Encoded protein: CSARAAGRGAYEQYF. J is TRBJ2-7 and V is TRBV20-1, with TRBD2 as a possible D gene (6 bases). Germline lookup yields CDR1 DFQATT and CDR2 SNEGSKA (reference sequence). This CDR3 spans 15 amino acids. With 3 bases removed from V and 2 bases from J, the gap between germline ends came to 17 bases.

This clonotype was seen at least ten times. V is TRBV12-3 or TRBV12-4 and J is TRBJ1-5, with no clear D. Trimming shortened V by 7 bases and J by 0 bases, and 10 bases separated the two germline ends. CDR3 length equals 14 residues. CDR3 sequence (DNA): TGTGCCAGCACCCCTTTGGGTAGCAATCAGCCCCAGCATTTT. Residues: CASTPLGSNQPQHF.

DNA of the CDR3: TGTGCCAGCAGAAAAACAGGGAGTGACATTCAGTACTTC. As protein: CASRKTGSDIQYF. The rearrangement joins TRBV6-1 to TRBJ2-4; D possibly corresponds to TRBD1 (6 bases). This CDR3 region has 13 residues. Germline V lookup: CDR1 MNHNS, CDR2 SASEGT. The germline V and J ends were trimmed by 6 bases and 8 bases, with 14 bases remaining between them.

The rearrangement uses TRBV29-1 and TRBJ2-3; D possibly corresponds to TRBD2 (6 bases). Trimming removed 3 bases at V and 4 bases at J, with 17 bases between. The CDR3 is 15 residues long. From germline, CDR1 is SQVTM and CDR2 ANQGSEA. CDR3 nucleotides: TGCAGCGTTGAGGTCGGGGGATCAGCATCAGATACGCAGTATTTT. Translating gives CSVEVGGSASDTQYF.

The V and J genes are TRBV7-2 and TRBJ1-1; D call uncertain. Germline V lookup: CDR1 SGHTA, CDR2 FQGNSA. Trimming cost V 1 base and J 11 bases, with 17 bases left between them. The CDR3 extends over 14 amino acids. CDR3 loop: CASSLGYISEEAFF. In DNA, the CDR3 is TGTGCCAGCAGCTTAGGGTACATAAGTGAGGAGGCTTTCTTT.

Many counts were recorded for this clonotype. The V and J genes are TRBV29-1 and TRBJ2-7; tentatively, D is TRBD1 or TRBD2 (5 bases each). CDR1 SQVTM and CDR2 ANQGSEA come from the germline V gene. With 4 bases removed from V and 3 bases from J, the gap between germline ends came to 16 bases. This CDR3 has 14 amino acids. The CDR3 spells CSVVTGRPFYEQYF. In DNA, the CDR3 is TGCAGCGTTGTGACGGGGCGACCCTTCTACGAGCAGTACTTC.

This clonotype was counted ten times or more. V gene TRBV3-1 combines with J gene TRBJ2-7; TRBD1 agrees at 10 bases. CDR1 LGHDT and CDR2 YNNKEL come from the germline V gene (reference sequence). Trimming took 3 bases from V and 2 from J; bases not matched to a gene: 4. The CDR3 is 15 amino acids. For the CDR3, the DNA is TGTGCCAGCAGCCAGGGACAGGGGCGACCCTACGAGCAGTACTTC. Its translation: CASSQGQGRPYEQYF.

The chain carries TRBV12-3 or TRBV12-4 and TRBJ2-1, with D perhaps matching TRBD1 (6 bases). V was pared by 4 bases and J by 2 bases, with 12 bases between. The CDR3 totals 15 residues. CDR3 amino acids: CASSSVTGTYNEQFF. The CDR3 DNA reads TGTGCCAGCAGTTCCGTAACAGGGACCTACAATGAGCAGTTCTTC.

The chain joins TRBV11-2 to TRBJ2-7; TRBD1 might be the D (5 bases). V lost 6 bases to trimming and J lost 3 bases, with 18 bases between them. Per germline, CDR1 SGHAT and CDR2 FQNNGV. CDR3 size: 15 residues. The CDR3 here is CASSSAGQYHYEQYF. The CDR3 DNA reads as TGTGCCAGCAGTTCCGCCGGACAATACCACTACGAGCAGTACTTC.

This clonotype was observed a few times. The V call is TRBV6-5, the J call TRBJ1-4, with 7 bases aligning to TRBD1. Germline assignment: CDR1 MNHEY and CDR2 SVGAGI. The CDR3 sequence is 12 residues long. V dropped 8 bases and J dropped 6; count of bases not matched to a gene: 3. CDR3 in amino acids: CASSGGDEKLFF. For the CDR3, the DNA is TGTGCCAGCTCAGGGGGTGATGAAAAACTGTTTTTT.

CDR3 in amino acids: CATSRDVETQYF. The CDR3 DNA reads as TGTGCCACCAGCAGAGATGTGGAGACCCAGTACTTC. The chain carries TRBV15 and TRBJ2-5; D is uncertain. This CDR3 is built from 12 residues. Trimming pared 0 bases from V and 5 bases from J, leaving 4 bases between. Germline CDR1 is LNHNV and CDR2 is YYDKDF (reference sequence). Full variable domain (outside the CDR3, taken from reference TRBV15 and TRBJ2-5): DAMVIQNPRYQVTQFGKPVTLSCSQTLNHNVMYWYQQKSSQAPKLLFHYYDKDFNNEADTPDNFQSRRPNTSFCFLDIRSPGLGDTAMYLCATSRDVETQYFGPGTRLLVL.

This clonotype came up many times. V is TRBV4-1 and J is TRBJ2-2; possibly TRBD1 or TRBD2 for D (5 bases each). This CDR3 region has 14 residues. Germline assignment: CDR1 MGHRA and CDR2 YSYEKL. V was cut by 3 bases and J by 8 bases, with 13 bases left in between. CDR3 sequence reads: CASSQAGTQGELFF. The CDR3 bases are TGCGCCAGCAGCCAGGCCGGGACCCAGGGGGAGCTGTTTTTT.

The J gene is TRBJ2-1, the V gene TRBV6-2 or TRBV6-3; perhaps TRBD2 as D (5 bases). In germline, CDR1 is MNHEY, CDR2 SVGEGT. Trimming shortened V by 2 bases and J by 7 bases, and 15 bases separated the two germline ends. The CDR3 extends over 15 amino acids. The chain's CDR3 is CASSYRAGMWNEQFF. In DNA form, the CDR3 reads TGTGCCAGCAGTTACAGGGCCGGGATGTGGAATGAGCAGTTCTTC.

This clonotype was seen many times. The CDR3, as DNA: TGTGCCAGCAGTGATAGATTATCCCAAGAGACCCAGTACTTC. Residues: CASSDRLSQETQYF. V gene TRBV28 combines with J gene TRBJ2-5; D is unclear. V dropped 5 bases and J dropped 1 base, with 11 bases sitting between them. Germline loops: CDR1 MDHEN, CDR2 SYDVKM. CDR3 length: 14 residues. Together with reference TRBV28 and TRBJ2-5, the CDR3 gives the full variable domain: DVKVTQSSRYLVKRTGEKVFLECVQDMDHENMFWYRQDPGLGLRLIYFSYDVKMKEKGDIPEGYSVSREKKERFSLILESASTNQTSMYLCASSDRLSQETQYFGPGTRLLVL.

The chain links TRBV5-1 to TRBJ2-7, with D uncertain. The ends were cut back, 7 bases at V and 2 bases at J, with 16 bases in the middle. This CDR3 region has 14 residues. CDR1 SGHRS and CDR2 YFSETQ come from the germline V gene. This CDR3 reads CASATDQLPYEQYF. The CDR3 nucleotides read TGCGCCAGCGCAACAGACCAACTTCCCTACGAGCAGTACTTC. Together with reference TRBV5-1 and TRBJ2-7, the CDR3 gives the full variable domain: KAGVTQTPRYLIKTRGQQVTLSCSPISGHRSVSWYQQTPGQGLQFLFEYFSETQRNKGNFPGRFSGRQFSNSRSEMNVSTLELGDSALYLCASATDQLPYEQYFGPGTRLTVT.